Each of the 19 T cell receptor beta chains below was sequenced from the same sample in a study of metastatic and nonmetastatic thyroid tumors. TCRdb used MiXCR to call clones anew from the PCR reads. The sample records 5,800 or so clones, approximately 34% being singletons. Each patient came to thyroid surgery without any prior treatment (of any kind). The source material was tumor tissue. All receptors derive from a female donor with papillary thyroid cancer or a benign thyroid nodule (not recorded which). Some clones in this sample may be carry-over from other donors' samples.

The chain joins TRBV28 to TRBJ2-1; D is possibly TRBD2 (6 bases). Germline CDR1 is MDHEN and CDR2 is SYDVKM. The V end was cut by 4 bases, the J end by 4 bases, with 20 bases between. This CDR3 has 17 residues. CDR3 bases: TGTGCCAGCAGTTCATCTAGACTAGGAAGGGTTTACAATGAGCAGTTCTTC. This translates into CASSSSRLGRVYNEQFF.

This rearrangement joins TRBV7-2 to TRBJ1-5; D may be TRBD1 (6 bases). This CDR3 region has 15 residues. The germline CDR1 and CDR2 sequences are SGHTA and FQGNSA. V gave up 5 bases and J gave up 6 bases, with 17 bases separating them. The chain's CDR3 is CASSLGGGAGQPQHF. The CDR3 region has the DNA TGTGCCAGCAGCCTAGGGGGGGGGGCTGGTCAGCCCCAGCATTTT.

In its sample, this clone was seen a few times. This chain links TRBV5-4 with TRBJ2-1, with TRBD2 identical over 8 bases. Germline loops: CDR1 SGHNT, CDR2 YYREEE (reference sequence). The trim removed 4 bases at V and 0 bases at J, leaving 9 bases unmatched. The CDR3 has 17 residues. In DNA, the CDR3 is TGTGCCAGCAGCCCGCGCGCCGGGACTAGCTCCTACAATGAGCAGTTCTTC. It encodes CASSPRAGTSSYNEQFF.

By share, this clone counts as large. The rearrangement joins TRBV2 to TRBJ2-7; 10 bases agree with TRBD2. This CDR3 is 13 amino acids long. V shed 6 bases, J shed 4 bases, and the junction held 3 bases outside the gene matches. Germline CDR1 is SNHLY and CDR2 is FYNNEI. The CDR3 loop reads CASRASGSYEQYF. CDR3 nucleotides: TGTGCCAGCAGGGCTAGCGGGAGTTACGAGCAGTACTTC.

This clone was seen at least ten times. The chain joins TRBV18 to TRBJ1-2; D perhaps matches TRBD1 (5 bases). The CDR3 has 16 residues. V gave up 2 bases and J gave up 3 bases, with 16 bases separating them. Germline CDR1 and CDR2: KGHSH and LQKENI. CDR3 amino acids: CASSPFQAGKDYGYTF. CDR3 nucleotide sequence: TGTGCCAGCTCACCATTCCAGGCAGGGAAAGACTATGGCTACACCTTC.

This clone showed up just once. This chain links TRBV20-1 with TRBJ2-1; D gene ambiguous. Germline V gives CDR1 DFQATT, CDR2 SNEGSKA (reference sequence). V was trimmed by 7 bases and J by 0 bases, leaving 19 bases between them. The CDR3 extends over 16 amino acids. CDR3 sequence reads: CSVTPLNFPSYNEQFF. CDR3 nucleotide sequence: TGCAGTGTCACGCCCTTAAACTTCCCCTCCTACAATGAGCAGTTCTTC.

Details on this clone: Mismatch with germline at one junction end may stem from a read error. The chain links TRBV10-3 to TRBJ2-6, with D maybe TRBD1 (5 bases). The CDR3 totals 14 residues. Germline V gene data show CDR1 as ENHRY and CDR2 as SYGVKD. The chain's CDR3 is CAISVAAGANVLTF. CDR3 coding DNA: TGTGCCATCAGTGTGGCTGCTGGGGCAAACGTCCTGACTTTC.

In its sample, this clone is medium-sized. The gene calls are TRBV19 and TRBJ2-1; D is uncertain. V was pared by 5 bases and J by 9 bases, with 11 bases between. Germline V gives CDR1 LNHDA, CDR2 SQIVND (reference sequence). This CDR3 has 12 residues. CDR3 in amino acids: CASSSKMGEQFF. The CDR3 DNA reads TGTGCCAGTAGTTCAAAAATGGGTGAGCAGTTCTTC.

This chain connects TRBV19 to TRBJ1-2, with D perhaps TRBD1 (5 bases). V was shortened by 4 bases and J by 4 bases, with 10 bases between the two germline ends. Germline V CDR1 and CDR2: LNHDA, SQIVND (reference sequence). The CDR3 runs to 13 residues. The CDR3 coding sequence is TGTGCCAGTAGTACAGACAGTTTCTATGGCTACACCTTC. As protein: CASSTDSFYGYTF.

CDR3 nucleotides: TGTGCCACCACCGACAGGGGCTACCTAGGAGCTAACTATGGCTACACCTTC. Protein sequence: CATTDRGYLGANYGYTF. This chain connects TRBV15 to TRBJ1-2, with 8 bases that match TRBD1. J gave up 0 bases and V 7 bases, and 13 bases lay outside the gene matches. Germline values: CDR1 LNHNV, CDR2 YYDKDF (reference sequence). The CDR3 is 17 residues long.

The chain has TRBV28 and TRBJ1-1; perhaps TRBD1 as D (6 bases). The germline gives CDR1 MDHEN, CDR2 SYDVKM. The CDR3 sequence is 15 residues long. V dropped 7 bases and J dropped 5 bases, with 20 bases sitting between them. CDR3 bases: TGTGCCAGCATCCCCAGACACAGGGTAATTACTGAAGCTTTCTTT. Amino acid sequence: CASIPRHRVITEAFF.

Worth noting for this clone: This likely comes from a read error, as the CDR3 has no conserved phenylalanine or tryptophan at its end. The chain is built from TRBV12-3 or TRBV12-4 and TRBJ2-5; possible D gene TRBD1, 5 bases. The V end lost 5 bases, the J end lost 6 bases, and 19 bases lay between the germline ends. This CDR3 region has 15 residues. CDR3 sequence: CASSLSGIREQTQYY. The CDR3 nucleotides read TGTGCCAGCAGTCTATCAGGGATCCGAGAGCAGACCCAGTACTAC.

This clone counts as medium-sized. Just one base apart from a much larger clone, this may be a read error. The sample holds other DNA sequences that translate to the same CDR3. This chain joins TRBV10-1 and TRBJ2-5; 7 nucleotides align to TRBD2. V trimming: 2 bases; J trimming: 0 bases; junction bases outside the gene matches: 6. Germline CDR1 is WNHNN and CDR2 is SYGVQD (reference sequence). CDR3 size: 16 residues. The CDR3 here is CASSERASGDQETQYF. In DNA, the CDR3 is TGCGCCAGCAGTGAGCGCGCGAGCGGGGACCAAGAGACCCAGTACTTC.

In its sample, this clone is medium-sized. This chain uses TRBV4-1 with TRBJ1-2; no firm D call. This CDR3 region has 15 residues. Trimming pared 1 base from V and 3 bases from J, leaving 12 bases between. Germline CDR1 is MGHRA and CDR2 is YSYEKL. CDR3 nucleotide sequence: TGCGCCAGCAGCCAAGTACCGGGATCTTACTATGGCTACACCTTC. Translation: CASSQVPGSYYGYTF.

This clone is large. The chain uses TRBV6-1 and TRBJ1-5, with D possibly being TRBD1 (6 bases). V dropped 2 bases and J dropped 5 bases, with 10 bases sitting between them. Per germline, CDR1 MNHNS and CDR2 SASEGT. The CDR3 spans 14 residues. Here the CDR3 reads CASSERGSDQPQHF. The CDR3 region has the DNA TGTGCCAGCAGTGAAAGGGGGTCAGATCAGCCCCAGCATTTT.

In its sample, this clone was seen a few times. The chain is built from TRBV15 and TRBJ2-3; no definite D call. Per germline, CDR1 LNHNV and CDR2 YYDKDF (reference sequence). CDR3 size: 13 residues. V was trimmed by 1 base and J by 2 bases, leaving 4 bases between them. The CDR3 is CATSRVYTDTQYF. Written as DNA, the CDR3 is TGTGCCACCAGCAGAGTATACACAGATACGCAGTATTTT.

This clone was found a few times. The V gene is TRBV30, the J gene TRBJ1-3, with D tentatively TRBD1 (5 bases). V was shortened by 1 base and J by 0 bases, with 7 bases between the two germline ends. Germline values: CDR1 GTSNPN, CDR2 SVGIG (reference sequence). The CDR3 totals 14 residues. CDR3 bases: TGTGCCTGGAGTGGGGGACTCTCTGGAAACACCATATATTTT. It yields the protein CAWSGGLSGNTIYF. The full variable domain, with the rest looked up from reference TRBV30 and TRBJ1-3, is SQTIHQWPATLVQPVGSPLSLECTVEGTSNPNLYWYRQAAGRGLQLLFYSVGIGQISSEVPQNLSASRPQDRQFILSSKKLLLSDSGFYLCAWSGGLSGNTIYFGEGSWLTVV.

This clone appeared a few times. The chain has TRBV20-1 and TRBJ1-1; D unclear. CDR3 length equals 12 residues. The germline V and J ends were trimmed by 6 bases and 4 bases, with 12 bases remaining between them. Germline V gene sequence: CDR1 DFQATT, CDR2 SNEGSKA (reference sequence). CDR3 residues: CSATPSGTEAFF. CDR3 bases: TGCAGTGCCACCCCCTCCGGCACTGAAGCTTTCTTT.

There are a few counts of this clone. This rearrangement joins TRBV27 to TRBJ1-5, with no clear D. This CDR3 is 13 amino acids long. Between the trimmed V and J ends, which lost 1 base and 4 bases, there was a span of 5 bases. Germline CDR1 reads MNHEY; CDR2 reads SMNVEV (reference sequence). This CDR3 is CASSLWGNQPQHF. The CDR3 DNA reads TGTGCCAGCAGTTTATGGGGTAATCAGCCCCAGCATTTT.